Shown below are 23 T cell receptor beta chains from a single sample sequenced in a study of prognosis after radiotherapy for stage I lung cancer. From genomic DNA, two-round multiplex PCR was used to amplify TCR beta CDR3. Primers targeting each individual TRBV and TRBJ gene were applied in first-round PCR. TCRdb reprocessed the multiplex PCR reads via MiXCR and lists one record per CDR3 protein. The table records under 75,000 distinct CDR3 sequences, roughly 29% of them present only once. Sequenced material: PBMCs, taken before or after stereotactic body radiation therapy (not recorded which). Receptor source: a donor of 50 years or more with non-small cell lung cancer.

This clonotype was counted many times. The rearrangement uses TRBV5-4 and TRBJ1-4, with 8 bases aligning to TRBD1. CDR1 SGHNT and CDR2 YYREEE come from the germline V gene (reference sequence). V shed 1 base and J 1 base; nucleotides not matched to a gene: 6. CDR3 size: 17 residues. The CDR3 sequence: CASSLLGQGITNEKLFF. The CDR3, as DNA: TGTGCCAGCAGCTTGTTAGGACAGGGCATAACTAATGAAAAACTGTTTTTT.

This clonotype came up many times. The V gene is TRBV7-3, the J gene TRBJ2-7, with a tentative D call TRBD1 (6 bases). The V gene's germline CDR1 is SGHTA and CDR2 FQGTGA. The germline V and J ends were trimmed by 2 bases and 4 bases, with 15 bases remaining between them. This CDR3 comprises 15 residues. The CDR3 coding sequence is TGTGCCAGCAGCTTATCAGGCAGGGGCCCTTACGAGCAGTACTTC. The encoded protein is CASSLSGRGPYEQYF.

Comments on this clonotype: A read error is the likely source, as a far larger clone sits one nucleotide away. The chain combines TRBV6-4 with TRBJ1-6; weak D call: TRBD1 (5 bases). The CDR3 runs 13 residues. V lost 8 bases and J lost 10, with 15 bases in between. Germline V CDR1 and CDR2: MRHNA, SNTAGT. CDR3 residues: CASRRGRRSPLHF. The CDR3 bases are TGTGCCAGCCGGCGGGGCAGAAGGTCACCCCTCCACTTT.

This clonotype appeared many times. The chain employs TRBV4-1 and TRBJ2-1, with D unresolved. The CDR3 has 18 residues. Germline V lookup: CDR1 MGHRA, CDR2 YSYEKL. V was clipped by 4 bases and J by 0 bases, with 19 bases between them. Written as DNA, the CDR3 is TGCGCCAGCAGCCGGGTCGGTCTCGCGGCTAGCTCCTACAATGAGCAGTTCTTC. Translating it yields CASSRVGLAASSYNEQFF.

Regarding this clonotype: A much larger clone lies a single base off, so this may be a read error. The rearrangement joins TRBV19 to TRBJ1-1; TRBD1 matches at 12 bases. CDR3 length: 17 residues. CDR1 is LNHDA, CDR2 SQIVND, per germline (reference sequence). V shed 3 bases, J shed 4 bases, and the junction held 9 bases outside the gene matches. CDR3 coding DNA: TGTGCCAGTAGTATGGCCGGGACAGGGGGCTTCGGCACTGAAGCTTTCTTT. It is translated as CASSMAGTGGFGTEAFF.

As concerns this clonotype: A much larger clone differs from this one at a single base, so this may be a read error. The V and J genes are TRBV12-3 or TRBV12-4 and TRBJ2-2; D unresolved. Trimming cost V 1 base and J 6 bases, with 6 bases left between them. This CDR3 comprises 13 residues. Here the CDR3 reads CASSLECAGELFF. The DNA of the CDR3 is TGTGCCAGCAGTTTAGAGTGTGCCGGGGAGCTGTTTTTT.

In its sample, this clonotype was seen many times. The chain joins TRBV19 to TRBJ1-6, with D unclear. Germline V gene data show CDR1 as LNHDA and CDR2 as SQIVND (reference sequence). The CDR3 has 15 amino acids. Trimming cost V 4 bases and J 4 bases, with 11 bases left between them. CDR3 sequence: CASSTGREYNSPLHF. The CDR3 DNA reads TGTGCCAGTAGTACCGGACGGGAGTATAATTCACCCCTCCACTTT.

The gene calls are TRBV29-1 and TRBJ2-7; possibly TRBD2 for D (5 bases). The CDR3 is 17 amino acids. Germline V lookup: CDR1 SQVTM, CDR2 ANQGSEA. V dropped 5 bases and J dropped 0 bases, with 23 bases sitting between them. CDR3 nucleotide sequence: TGCAGCGTTCTCAAAACGAGACAAGAGGGCGGCTCCTACGAGCAGTACTTC. Encoded protein: CSVLKTRQEGGSYEQYF.

The genes are TRBV20-1 and TRBJ2-3; D is possibly TRBD1 or TRBD2 (5 bases each). From germline, CDR1 is DFQATT and CDR2 SNEGSKA (reference sequence). The CDR3 totals 13 residues. V was trimmed by 0 bases and J by 4 bases, leaving 8 bases between them. CDR3: CSARDKGPDTQYF. The CDR3 DNA is TGCAGTGCTAGAGATAAGGGACCAGATACGCAGTATTTT.

This clonotype was observed a few times. This rearrangement joins TRBV5-6 to TRBJ2-7; TRBD2 agrees at 12 bases. This CDR3 is 16 amino acids long. The trim removed 5 bases at V and 5 bases at J, leaving 11 bases unmatched. Germline CDR1 SGHDT, CDR2 YYEEEE. The CDR3 bases are TGTGCCAGCAGATACCGTACTAGCGGGGGGCCCCACGAGCAGTACTTC. As protein: CASRYRTSGGPHEQYF.

The sample holds many counts of this clonotype. The gene calls are TRBV7-2 and TRBJ2-7, with TRBD2 matching over 10 bases. This CDR3 spans 14 amino acids. V lost 8 bases to trimming and J lost 5 bases; unmatched junction nucleotides: 9. Germline CDR1 reads SGHTA; CDR2 reads FQGNSA. In nucleotides, the CDR3 is TGTGCCAGCTCCTCCAGCGGGGGGGCTAACGAGCAGTACTTC. Protein sequence: CASSSSGGANEQYF.

As concerns this clonotype: Since a much larger clone is just one base distant, this may be a read error. This chain joins TRBV3-1 and TRBJ1-2; 10 bases fit TRBD1. The V segment lost 6 bases and the J segment 10 bases; nucleotides outside the gene matches: 5. CDR1 is LGHDT, CDR2 YNNKEL, per germline (reference sequence). This CDR3 is built from 12 residues. The CDR3 DNA reads as TGTGCCAGCAGGGGGACAGGGGCGGACTACACCTTC. This translates into CASRGTGADYTF.

As regards this clonotype: A much more abundant neighbour one base away suggests this may be a read error. The final CDR3 position lacks the conserved phenylalanine or tryptophan, pointing to a likely read error. This chain links TRBV29-1 with TRBJ2-7, with a tentative D call TRBD1 (6 bases). Per germline, CDR1 SQVTM and CDR2 ANQGSEA. There are 12 residues in the CDR3. The ends were cut back, 6 bases at V and 1 base at J, with 10 bases in the middle. Written as DNA, the CDR3 is TGCAGCGTAGCCCAGGGGTCCTACGAGCAGTACTTA. Amino acids: CSVAQGSYEQYL.

This clonotype has ten or more counts. The chain has TRBV5-6 and TRBJ1-2; D may be TRBD1 (5 bases). The CDR3 extends over 14 amino acids. Germline assignment: CDR1 SGHDT and CDR2 YYEEEE. The germline V and J ends were trimmed by 4 bases and 1 base, with 11 bases remaining between them. The CDR3 sequence: CASSLGTVNYGYTF. CDR3 bases: TGTGCCAGCAGCCTCGGGACGGTTAACTATGGCTACACCTTC.

In this sample, this clonotype turned up many times. In nucleotides, the CDR3 is TGCGCCAGCAGCCCTCGGGACAGGGGCGATGAGCAGTTCTTC. This encodes CASSPRDRGDEQFF. V is TRBV5-1 and J is TRBJ2-1; TRBD1 aligns across 10 bases. V lost 4 bases, J lost 8 bases, and 6 bases stayed unmatched. The CDR3 has 14 residues. CDR1 is SGHRS and CDR2 is YFSETQ in the germline V gene.

In this sample, this clonotype turned up many times. This chain links TRBV18 with TRBJ2-3, with 10 bases fitting TRBD2. This CDR3 region has 16 residues. The V and J ends lost 2 bases and 2 bases, in that order; junction bases with no gene match: 4. Germline loops: CDR1 KGHSH, CDR2 LQKENI. The CDR3 bases are TGTGCCAGCTCACCATCACTAGCGGGGCTCACAGATACGCAGTATTTT. Residues: CASSPSLAGLTDTQYF.

In the case of this clonotype: A clone one base away is much larger, so this may be a read error. The V gene is TRBV10-3, the J gene TRBJ2-2, with D perhaps matching TRBD2 (5 bases). The CDR3 totals 15 residues. The ends were cut back, 4 bases at V and 3 bases at J, with 12 bases in the middle. CDR1 and CDR2 from the germline V gene are ENHRY and SYGVKD. In nucleotides, the CDR3 is TGTGCCATCAGTGGGAGGTGGTCGTACACCGGGGAGCTGTTTTTT. The encoded protein is CAISGRWSYTGELFF.

About this clonotype itself: The junction departs from the called germline gene at one end, perhaps through a read error. The chain has TRBV6-2 or TRBV6-3 and TRBJ2-3; the D is unclear. This CDR3 region has 14 residues. Germline V gene data show CDR1 as MNHEY and CDR2 as SVGEGT. The DNA for the CDR3 is TGTGCCAGCAGTTCCCTCGAAGGTTCAGATGCGCAGTATTTT. It encodes CASSSLEGSDAQYF.

CDR3 protein: CASPFGQGNQPQHF. Written as DNA, the CDR3 is TGTGCCAGTCCATTCGGACAGGGAAATCAGCCCCAGCATTTT. The chain employs TRBV28 and TRBJ1-5; 8 nucleotides agree with TRBD1. This CDR3 has 14 residues. J gave up 4 bases and V 9 bases, and 8 bases lay outside the gene matches. Germline V lookup: CDR1 MDHEN, CDR2 SYDVKM.

This clonotype has a count of ten or more. The gene calls are TRBV28 and TRBJ1-4; 8 nucleotides agree with TRBD1. The junction had 6 bases not matched to a gene; V was cut back by 9 bases and J by 0 bases. This CDR3 has 15 residues. The germline CDR1 and CDR2 sequences are MDHEN and SYDVKM. The CDR3 is CASSPDRATNEKLFF. The DNA of the CDR3 is TGTGCCAGTTCCCCGGACAGGGCAACTAATGAAAAACTGTTTTTT. Full variable domain (rest looked up from reference TRBV28 and TRBJ1-4): DVKVTQSSRYLVKRTGEKVFLECVQDMDHENMFWYRQDPGLGLRLIYFSYDVKMKEKGDIPEGYSVSREKKERFSLILESASTNQTSMYLCASSPDRATNEKLFFGSGTQLSVL.

This clonotype occurred a few times. A read error is the likely source, as a far larger clone sits one nucleotide away. The chain carries TRBV6-2 or TRBV6-3 and TRBJ2-5; a weak D match, TRBD2 (7 bases). Germline V gene data show CDR1 as MNHEY and CDR2 as SVGEGT. The CDR3 runs 13 residues. DNA for the CDR3: TGTACCAGCATACGGGGGGCGCGGGAGACCCAGTACTTC. This gives the protein CTSIRGARETQYF.

The DNA for the CDR3 is TGTGCCAGCTCTCCAGGGACTATGAGCGCATACAATGAGCAGTTCTTC. Encoded protein: CASSPGTMSAYNEQFF. The chain has TRBV18 and TRBJ2-1; 7 bases fit TRBD2. After removal of 6 bases from V and 4 bases from J, the junction contained 12 bases not matched to a gene. CDR1 is KGHSH and CDR2 is LQKENI in the germline V gene. The CDR3 is 16 residues long.

In this sample, this clonotype turned up many times. The rearrangement links TRBV30 to TRBJ1-4, with 7 bases that match TRBD1. V shed 5 bases, J shed 7 bases, and the junction held 10 bases outside the gene matches. Germline assignment: CDR1 GTSNPN and CDR2 SVGIG (reference sequence). This CDR3 is 14 amino acids long. CDR3 coding DNA: TGTGCCTGGGACCCCAGGGGGAATACTGAAAAACTGTTTTTT. Protein: CAWDPRGNTEKLFF.